These 13 T cell receptor beta chains were all obtained from the same sample, sequenced in a study of blood T cell repertoires in COVID-19 (dated by TCRdb to the early 2020s). The library was built by means of the immunoSEQ multiplex PCR assay. The clones in this table, taken by TCRdb from immuneACCESS, are in-frame only. Not every clone is retained; where verified, under half of the shortfall comes from an unresolved V gene, and the cause of the rest is unknown. The table for this sample lists 65,000 to 95,000 clones; about 79% of them were counted only once. The top ten hold 20% to 25% of the sample. The material sequenced was peripheral blood. Every receptor here comes from a woman in her 50s with acute or convalescent COVID-19.

The CDR3 DNA reads TGTGCCAGCAGCTCGGGGACAGGGCTCGAGCAGTACTTC. As protein: CASSSGTGLEQYF. V gene TRBV7-2 combines with J gene TRBJ2-7; 9 nucleotides agree with TRBD1. This CDR3 has 13 amino acids. V gave up 4 bases and J gave up 6 bases; unmatched junction bases: 4. The germline V gene has CDR1 SGHTA and CDR2 FQGNSA. Variable domain in full (rest from reference TRBV7-2 and TRBJ2-7): GAGVSQSPSNKVTEKGKDVELRCDPISGHTALYWYRQSLGQGLEFLIYFQGNSAPDKSGLPSDRFSAERTGGSVSTLTIQRTQQEDSAVYLCASSSGTGLEQYFGPGTRLTVT.

The chain uses TRBV2 and TRBJ2-1; 9 nucleotides align to TRBD2. This CDR3 is 17 amino acids long. J lost 6 bases, V lost 2 bases, and 11 bases had no gene match. Germline V gene sequence: CDR1 SNHLY, CDR2 FYNNEI. The DNA for the CDR3 is TGTGCCAGCAGTGAAAATCCAGGCGGGAGGGCTACCAATGAGCAGTTCTTC. It translates to CASSENPGGRATNEQFF.

The rearrangement links TRBV5-1 to TRBJ1-1; 7 bases are shared with TRBD1. Germline CDR1 and CDR2: SGHRS and YFSETQ. This CDR3 has 13 amino acids. The V gene end was trimmed by 0 bases and the J gene end by 7 bases; junction bases not matched to a gene: 3. The CDR3 DNA is TGCGCCAGCAGCTTGGCAGGACAGGTTGAAGCTTTCTTT. This encodes CASSLAGQVEAFF.

This clone was observed a handful of times. The rearrangement uses TRBV19 and TRBJ1-2; no clear D gene. The CDR3 spans 17 residues. Germline CDR1 and CDR2: LNHDA and SQIVND (reference sequence). The V and J ends lost 4 bases and 5 bases respectively, with 23 bases between them. The CDR3 is CASSTDSRRAASYGYTF. The CDR3 DNA is TGTGCCAGTAGTACCGATTCACGGCGGGCAGCGTCTTATGGCTACACCTTC.

This chain uses TRBV3-1 (or the pseudogene TRBV3-2) with TRBJ1-4; D ambiguous. CDR3 length: 14 amino acids. V shed 2 bases and J shed 7 bases, with 11 bases lying between them. The germline gives CDR1 LGHDT, CDR2 YNNKEL (reference sequence). Written as DNA, the CDR3 is TGTGCCAGCAGCCAAAGAGGGATAACTGAAAAACTGTTTTTT. It codes for CASSQRGITEKLFF.

The chain combines TRBV19 with TRBJ1-5; possible D gene TRBD1, 5 bases. The CDR3 has 16 residues. The germline V and J ends were trimmed by 1 base and 5 bases, with 15 bases remaining between them. Germline V gene sequence: CDR1 LNHDA, CDR2 SQIVND (reference sequence). In nucleotides, the CDR3 is TGTGCCAGTAGTATAGCGAACAGGTTGGGTGATCAGCCCCAGCATTTT. The encoded protein is CASSIANRLGDQPQHF. Supplemented by reference TRBV19 and TRBJ1-5, the full variable domain reads DGGITQSPKYLFRKEGQNVTLSCEQNLNHDAMYWYRQDPGQGLRLIYYSQIVNDFQKGDIAEGYSVSREKKESFPLTVTSAQKNPTAFYLCASSIANRLGDQPQHFGDGTRLSIL.

CDR3 sequence reads: CASSFSIRLNTDTQYF. In DNA, the CDR3 is TGTGCCAGCAGCTTTTCGATTAGACTAAACACAGATACGCAGTATTTT. The V gene is TRBV5-4, the J gene TRBJ2-3; maybe TRBD2 (5 bases). The CDR3 is 16 amino acids. V gave up 2 bases and J gave up 2 bases, with 15 bases separating them. CDR1 SGHNT and CDR2 YYREEE come from the germline V gene (reference sequence).

This chain links TRBV9 with TRBJ2-2; 10 positions match TRBD1. This CDR3 contains 15 residues. Trimming cost V 5 bases and J 9 bases; bases outside gene matches: 10. In germline, CDR1 is SGDLS, CDR2 YYNGEE. CDR3 coding DNA: TGTGCCAGCAGAGAGAGGGGACAGGGGTTGAGGGAGCTGTTTTTT. Residues: CASRERGQGLRELFF. The full variable domain, with the rest looked up from reference TRBV9 and TRBJ2-2, is DSGVTQTPKHLITATGQRVTLRCSPRSGDLSVYWYQQSLDQGLQFLIQYYNGEERAKGNILERFSAQQFPDLHSELNLSSLELGDSALYFCASRERGQGLRELFFGEGSRLTVL.

This chain connects TRBV10-3 to TRBJ2-1; D uncertain. Germline V lookup: CDR1 ENHRY, CDR2 SYGVKD. V was shortened by 0 bases and J by 9 bases, with 3 bases between the two germline ends. The CDR3 runs to 11 residues. CDR3 residues: CAISESGEQFF. CDR3 coding DNA: TGTGCCATCAGTGAGTCCGGTGAGCAGTTCTTC.

This clone has only one observation. The chain combines TRBV6-2 or TRBV6-3 with TRBJ2-3, with 9 nucleotides matching TRBD2. The CDR3 length is 14 residues. CDR1 and CDR2 (germline): MNHEY, SVGEGT. With 5 bases clipped from V and 2 bases from J, the junction kept 2 bases outside the gene matches. CDR3 bases: TGTGCCAGCAGTAGGGGACTAGCCACAGATACGCAGTATTTT. Protein product: CASSRGLATDTQYF.

This clone was observed once. The V call is TRBV27, the J call TRBJ1-2, with D possibly being TRBD1 (5 bases). CDR1 is MNHEY and CDR2 is SMNVEV in the germline V gene (reference sequence). The CDR3 runs 14 residues. Trimming removed 5 bases at V and 8 bases at J, with 18 bases between. CDR3 nucleotide sequence: TGTGCCAGCAGTCGTACGCAGGGAGGTTTCGGCTACACCTTC. Translated, it gives CASSRTQGGFGYTF.

The chain uses TRBV6-5 and TRBJ1-3, with 8 bases identical to TRBD1. The CDR3 has 14 residues. CDR1 MNHEY and CDR2 SVGAGI come from the germline V gene. J was trimmed by 5 bases and V by 6 bases; bases with no gene match: 6. CDR3: CASSPAGGRNTIYF. CDR3 nucleotides: TGTGCCAGCAGCCCCGCAGGGGGCAGAAACACCATATATTTT.

The chain is built from TRBV6-5 and TRBJ2-7, with TRBD1 identical over 9 bases. Trimming cost V 0 bases and J 3 bases; bases outside gene matches: 3. The V gene's germline CDR1 is MNHEY and CDR2 SVGAGI. The CDR3 runs to 15 residues. CDR3 region: CASSYSGTGFYEQYF. DNA for the CDR3: TGTGCCAGCAGTTACTCCGGGACAGGGTTCTACGAGCAGTACTTC.